This is a list of T cell receptor beta chains from one sample in a study of blood T cell repertoires in COVID-19. Repertoires were generated with immunoSEQ multiplex PCR, while TCRdb's copy carries only in-frame clones and drops some. In the table there are fewer than 250,000 clones, about four fifths of which are singletons. The specimen sequenced was peripheral blood. Every receptor here comes from a woman aged 40 to 49 with acute or convalescent COVID-19. CDR3s include the opening cysteine and the closing phenylalanine or tryptophan. D genes are given only for firm matches.

v_gene: TRBV6-2/TRBV6-3
d_gene: NA
j_gene: TRBJ1-1
CDR3aa: CASSDILRGSDF

v_gene: TRBV9
d_gene: NA
j_gene: TRBJ1-1
CDR3aa: CASSVNTGNTEAFF

v_gene: TRBV5-1
d_gene: TRBD2
j_gene: TRBJ2-1
CDR3aa: CASSFGGARAGGSEQFF

v_gene: TRBV18
d_gene: NA
j_gene: TRBJ2-3
CDR3aa: CASSLSRGFGDTQYF

v_gene: TRBV5-6
d_gene: NA
j_gene: TRBJ2-3
CDR3aa: CASSLPRSTDTQYF

v_gene: TRBV7-2
d_gene: NA
j_gene: TRBJ2-2
CDR3aa: CASSPSRRAGELFF

v_gene: TRBV29-1
d_gene: NA
j_gene: TRBJ1-2
CDR3aa: CSVSLQGYGYTF

v_gene: TRBV7-8
d_gene: NA
j_gene: TRBJ2-3
CDR3aa: CASSLGGGADTQYF

v_gene: TRBV12-3/TRBV12-4
d_gene: NA
j_gene: TRBJ1-1
CDR3aa: CASSSYNTEAFF

v_gene: TRBV18
d_gene: TRBD1
j_gene: TRBJ1-3
CDR3aa: CASSQPGTGSSGNTIYF

v_gene: TRBV15
d_gene: NA
j_gene: TRBJ2-3
CDR3aa: CATRRRASPDTQYF

v_gene: TRBV12-3/TRBV12-4
d_gene: NA
j_gene: TRBJ1-2
CDR3aa: CASSLGGRGYTF

v_gene: TRBV5-6
d_gene: NA
j_gene: TRBJ1-2
CDR3aa: CASSLGPPQASGYTF

v_gene: TRBV2
d_gene: TRBD2
j_gene: TRBJ2-2
CDR3aa: CASSEEGSGGALFF

v_gene: TRBV3-1/TRBV3-2
d_gene: TRBD2
j_gene: TRBJ2-3
CDR3aa: CASSQAGGRDTQYF

v_gene: TRBV14
d_gene: NA
j_gene: TRBJ1-6
CDR3aa: CASSHKGHWTNSPLHF

v_gene: TRBV30
d_gene: TRBD1
j_gene: TRBJ1-4
CDR3aa: CAWGYTGVNEKLFF

v_gene: TRBV10-2
d_gene: NA
j_gene: TRBJ1-5
CDR3aa: CASSVDRFGNQPQHF

v_gene: TRBV6-6
d_gene: NA
j_gene: TRBJ1-1
CDR3aa: CASSLMNTEAFF

v_gene: TRBV19
d_gene: TRBD1
j_gene: TRBJ1-5
CDR3aa: CATGTGGNQPQHF

v_gene: TRBV28
d_gene: NA
j_gene: TRBJ1-1
CDR3aa: CASSWGPTEAFF

v_gene: TRBV3-1/TRBV3-2
d_gene: NA
j_gene: TRBJ1-6
CDR3aa: CASRSAGDSPLHF

v_gene: TRBV6-5
d_gene: NA
j_gene: TRBJ2-2
CDR3aa: CASSLGLVGELFF

v_gene: TRBV25-1
d_gene: TRBD1
j_gene: TRBJ1-1
CDR3aa: CASSKRQGGEAFF

v_gene: TRBV20-1
d_gene: NA
j_gene: TRBJ2-7
CDR3aa: CSGGTPYEQYF

v_gene: TRBV7-2
d_gene: TRBD2
j_gene: TRBJ2-7
CDR3aa: CASSLEMAGGSFYEQYF

v_gene: TRBV7-2
d_gene: TRBD1
j_gene: TRBJ2-7
CDR3aa: CASSRDRGEQYF

v_gene: TRBV5-1
d_gene: NA
j_gene: TRBJ2-6
CDR3aa: CASSVGTLQSVLTF

v_gene: TRBV11-2
d_gene: NA
j_gene: TRBJ2-7
CDR3aa: CASSLLQISYEQYF

v_gene: TRBV10-2
d_gene: NA
j_gene: TRBJ1-1
CDR3aa: CASVNTGDMNTEAFF

v_gene: TRBV30
d_gene: NA
j_gene: TRBJ2-1
CDR3aa: CAWSRLARNEQFF

v_gene: TRBV19
d_gene: TRBD2
j_gene: TRBJ2-6
CDR3aa: CASSIAGGSGANVLTF

v_gene: TRBV6-5
d_gene: NA
j_gene: TRBJ1-2
CDR3aa: CASSSTGRGGYTF

v_gene: TRBV6-5
d_gene: NA
j_gene: TRBJ1-1
CDR3aa: CASSLGVNTEAFF

v_gene: TRBV7-9
d_gene: NA
j_gene: TRBJ1-4
CDR3aa: CASSLGGPGAINEKLFF

v_gene: TRBV14
d_gene: NA
j_gene: TRBJ2-3
CDR3aa: CASSQAGTHTDTQYF

v_gene: TRBV5-8
d_gene: NA
j_gene: TRBJ2-1
CDR3aa: CASSLGGRPQQFF

v_gene: TRBV14
d_gene: TRBD1
j_gene: TRBJ1-6
CDR3aa: CASSQGQGLPYNSPLHF

v_gene: TRBV12-3/TRBV12-4
d_gene: NA
j_gene: TRBJ2-2
CDR3aa: CASSFYVGELFF

v_gene: TRBV2
d_gene: NA
j_gene: TRBJ1-2
CDR3aa: CASSEVWGDGYTF

v_gene: TRBV5-1
d_gene: NA
j_gene: TRBJ1-6
CDR3aa: CASRSTVGAGDSPLHF

v_gene: TRBV7-2
d_gene: TRBD1
j_gene: TRBJ2-1
CDR3aa: CASSVRDSRTYNEQFF

v_gene: TRBV6-5
d_gene: TRBD1
j_gene: TRBJ2-7
CDR3aa: CASSPGQYSYEQYF

v_gene: TRBV5-1
d_gene: NA
j_gene: TRBJ1-1
CDR3aa: CASKMGRTNTEAFF

v_gene: TRBV2
d_gene: NA
j_gene: TRBJ1-2
CDR3aa: CASRMGLDYGYTF

v_gene: TRBV19
d_gene: TRBD2
j_gene: TRBJ2-1
CDR3aa: CASNPPGLAGYNEQFF

v_gene: TRBV6-4
d_gene: TRBD2
j_gene: TRBJ2-2
CDR3aa: CASSDGAGEETGELFF

v_gene: TRBV5-8
d_gene: NA
j_gene: TRBJ1-6
CDR3aa: CASSLVAGIKVNSPLHF

v_gene: TRBV19
d_gene: TRBD1
j_gene: TRBJ2-2
CDR3aa: CASSRGTGMRTGELFF